This T cell receptor (beta chain) was recorded in a study of T cell clonotyping in hematopoietic cell transplantation. Study-wide results and caveats: Higher Inverse Simpson Index values in graft donor and pretransplant recipient predicted broader posttransplant TCR diversity. At the given depth, recipient repertoires were over 95% de novo clonotypes. CD4 and CD8 repertoire contributions could not be separated without sorting. Pathologically expanded recipient clonotypes increased progressively from day 30 to day 180 as diversity fell.

Concerning this clone itself: Its cognate antigen is unknown.

This table comes from immunoSEQ multiplex PCR, and its TCRdb copy is limited to in-frame clones, with some not included. This table holds about 12,000 clones, about 88% found once. Per germline, CDR1 SGHNT and CDR2 YENEEA. This CDR3 spans 13 amino acids. Germline trimming cut 3 bases from V and 3 bases from J; bases unmatched to any gene: 0. Sequencing input: peripheral blood mononuclear cells. The TCR sequence derives from a human donor who either received an allogeneic hematopoietic cell transplant for a myeloid malignancy or was a related donor (not recorded which). Some clones in this sample may be carry-over from other donors' samples. The chain is built from TRBV11-3 and TRBJ2-5, with TRBD2 matching over 8 bases. This CDR3 reads CASSFGGEETQYF. The CDR3 DNA sequence: TGTGCCAGCAGCTTCGGGGGGGAAGAGACCCAGTACTTC.